This TCR beta chain comes out of a study of PD-1 blockade in classical Hodgkin lymphoma. Whole-study results and caveats: With respect to the repertoire differences, their causes, possibly disease activity or prior therapy, remain undefined.

Remarks on this clone: Antigen unknown.

Method: immunoSEQ multiplex PCR; TCRdb's copy keeps in-frame clones and lacks some. The sample contains 35,000 to 50,000 clones, 76% of which appear only once. All trial patients relapsed after autologous stem cell transplantation. Best responses were complete response, partial response or progressive disease. J gave up 8 bases and V 4 bases, and 9 bases lay outside the gene matches. Germline V lookup: CDR1 SGDLS, CDR2 YYNGEE. The CDR3 sequence is 15 residues long. This clonotype originated in a human donor with classical Hodgkin lymphoma. Sequences were derived from peripheral blood mononuclear cells (PBMCs), sampled at baseline. This sequence joins TRBV9 and TRBJ2-6, with TRBD1 identical over 7 bases. The CDR3 DNA reads as TGTGCCAGCAGCCCTCGACAGGGCGGCCCCAACGTCCTGACTTTC. As protein: CASSPRQGGPNVLTF.